A single sample is the source of the 31 T cell receptor beta chains below, sequenced in a study of a mutant IDH1 vaccine in newly diagnosed glioma. The table came from immunoSEQ multiplex PCR; TCRdb's copy has only in-frame clones and leaves some out. Found here are over 75,000 clones, 75% to 90% of them singletons; the top ten hold 4% to 5.5%. As to time point: week 47, end of study. Every single dose of the vaccine, 300 ug of mutant IDH1 20-mer peptide, came with topical imiquimod. No antigens are known for them. Source: PBMCs, taken from a glioma patient whose treatment included an IDH1 peptide vaccine. Receptors originate from a man between 40 and 49 years old with glioma.

The gene calls are TRBV9 and TRBJ2-5; D gene unclear. The end of the DNA is better explained by TRBJ2-7, so the J call may be wrong. Germline assignment: CDR1 SGDLS and CDR2 YYNGEE. The CDR3 has 12 amino acids. CDR3 nucleotides: TGTGCCAGCAGCGCCGATATAAACGAGCAGTACTTC. This translates into CASSADINEQYF.

This chain uses TRBV7-8 with TRBJ2-7; no reliable D call. Trimming took off 6 bases at V and 3 bases at J, with 18 bases between the two ends. CDR3 length: 15 residues. Germline V lookup: CDR1 SGHVS, CDR2 FQNEAQ. The CDR3 protein is CASSPFGALFYEQYF. The CDR3 DNA reads as TGTGCCAGCAGTCCCTTCGGCGCATTGTTCTACGAGCAGTACTTC.

The chain has TRBV30 and TRBJ1-6; TRBD1 matches 10 bases. The germline V gene has CDR1 GTSNPN and CDR2 SVGIG (reference sequence). This CDR3 comprises 15 residues. With V trimmed by 3 bases and J by 10 bases, 9 bases remained unmatched. This chain's CDR3 is CAWSPTGQGRSPLHF. The CDR3 DNA sequence: TGTGCCTGGAGCCCGACGGGACAGGGGCGCTCACCCCTCCACTTT.

The DNA for the CDR3 is TGTGCCAGCAGCCCGCGGGGGGGCGCCAATGAGCAGTTCTTC. This codes for CASSPRGGANEQFF. The J gene is TRBJ2-1, the V gene TRBV7-2, with TRBD2 identical over 9 bases. Trimming cost V 5 bases and J 6 bases; bases outside gene matches: 5. The CDR3 spans 14 residues. Germline values: CDR1 SGHTA, CDR2 FQGNSA. Based on the CDR3 plus reference TRBV7-2 and TRBJ2-1, the full variable domain is GAGVSQSPSNKVTEKGKDVELRCDPISGHTALYWYRQSLGQGLEFLIYFQGNSAPDKSGLPSDRFSAERTGGSVSTLTIQRTQQEDSAVYLCASSPRGGANEQFFGPGTRLTVL.

The chain joins TRBV30 to TRBJ2-4; D gene ambiguous. This CDR3 has 14 amino acids. Trimming removed 4 bases from V and 0 bases from J, with 10 bases in between. Germline V gene data show CDR1 as GTSNPN and CDR2 as SVGIG (reference sequence). CDR3 coding DNA: TGTGCCTGGAAACCTACCTTAGCCAAAAACATTCAGTACTTC. As protein: CAWKPTLAKNIQYF.

The chain carries TRBV6-6 and TRBJ1-2; D not resolved. This CDR3 region has 14 residues. V gave up 0 bases and J gave up 1 base, with 6 bases separating them. Germline lookup yields CDR1 MNHNY and CDR2 SVGAGI (reference sequence). CDR3 sequence reads: CASSYSTLNYGYTF. CDR3 DNA: TGTGCCAGCAGTTACTCTACCCTTAACTATGGCTACACCTTC.

The chain carries TRBV6-5 and TRBJ1-1; D may be TRBD1 (6 bases). CDR1 is MNHEY and CDR2 is SVGAGI in the germline V gene. Trimming shortened V by 7 bases and J by 7 bases, and 22 bases separated the two germline ends. The CDR3 covers 15 residues. The DNA for the CDR3 is TGTGCCAGCATCCAAAACACTGGGGGCGGGGGTGAAGCTTTCTTT. It encodes CASIQNTGGGGEAFF.

This clone was observed a handful of times. The chain couples TRBV6-1 to TRBJ2-7; perhaps TRBD1 as D (6 bases). Germline V CDR1 and CDR2: MNHNS, SASEGT. This CDR3 comprises 14 residues. V was cut by 4 bases and J by 2 bases, with 12 bases left in between. The CDR3: CASSVRDTTYEQYF. CDR3 nucleotide sequence: TGTGCCAGCAGTGTAAGGGACACTACCTACGAGCAGTACTTC.

V usage is TRBV27 and J usage is TRBJ2-7; TRBD2 is a possible D gene (6 bases). CDR3 size: 16 residues. Germline CDR1 MNHEY, CDR2 SMNVEV (reference sequence). Trimming stripped 6 bases from V and 0 bases from J, with 18 bases between. Here the CDR3 reads CASRAGTFYNSYEQYF. The CDR3 DNA is TGTGCCAGCAGGGCGGGGACTTTTTACAACTCCTACGAGCAGTACTTC.

CDR3 sequence (DNA): TGTGCCAGTAGAAGGGGGGATGGCTACACCTTC. Protein: CASRRGDGYTF. This chain joins TRBV19 and TRBJ1-2, with a weak D call TRBD1 (6 bases). Germline CDR1 and CDR2: LNHDA and SQIVND (reference sequence). V dropped 6 bases and J dropped 6 bases, with 8 bases sitting between them. This CDR3 has 11 residues.

This clone showed up just a few times. V usage is TRBV30 and J usage is TRBJ2-7, with 8 bases fitting TRBD2. V trimming: 4 bases; J trimming: 3 bases; junction bases outside the gene matches: 11. From germline, CDR1 is GTSNPN and CDR2 SVGIG (reference sequence). The CDR3 totals 15 residues. The CDR3 protein is CAWNSEQRGIYEQYF. The CDR3, as DNA: TGTGCCTGGAATTCGGAGCAGCGGGGGATCTACGAGCAGTACTTC.

The V gene is TRBV9, the J gene TRBJ2-3; 9 nucleotides match TRBD2. After removal of 2 bases from V and 4 bases from J, the junction contained 5 bases not matched to a gene. This CDR3 is 15 amino acids long. Germline V gene lookup returns CDR1 SGDLS and CDR2 YYNGEE. The CDR3 bases are TGTGCCAGCAGCGTCTCGAGCGGGGGGTCAGATACGCAGTATTTT. Protein product: CASSVSSGGSDTQYF.

This clone came up once. This chain uses TRBV9 with TRBJ2-7, with 11 bases identical to TRBD2. J was trimmed by 4 bases and V by 2 bases; bases with no gene match: 11. The CDR3 runs to 17 residues. Germline V gene lookup returns CDR1 SGDLS and CDR2 YYNGEE. For the CDR3, the DNA is TGTGCCAGCAGCGTGGACCCGACTAGCGGGATCTTGTACGAGCAGTACTTC. The encoded protein is CASSVDPTSGILYEQYF.

The chain joins TRBV28 to TRBJ1-1, with D maybe TRBD1 (5 bases). The V end lost 3 bases, the J end lost 5 bases, and 13 bases lay between the germline ends. The CDR3 loop spans 14 amino acids. The V gene's germline CDR1 is MDHEN and CDR2 SYDVKM. The CDR3 bases are TGTGCCAGCAGTTTGTCGGGGGGAGGAACTGAAGCTTTCTTT. Translated: CASSLSGGGTEAFF.

The chain recombines TRBV10-3 with TRBJ2-7; tentatively, D is TRBD2 (5 bases). CDR3 length: 14 amino acids. V dropped 4 bases and J dropped 9 bases, with 19 bases sitting between them. The germline V gene encodes CDR1 ENHRY and CDR2 SYGVKD. The CDR3 sequence is CAISALGVQDWQYF. CDR3 bases: TGTGCCATCAGTGCCCTTGGGGTTCAGGACTGGCAGTACTTC.

This rearrangement joins TRBV7-9 to TRBJ1-4; D might be TRBD1 (5 bases). CDR3 length: 14 amino acids. Germline assignment: CDR1 SEHNR and CDR2 FQNEAQ (reference sequence). V dropped 3 bases and J dropped 5 bases, with 10 bases sitting between them. The CDR3 nucleotides are TGTGCCAGCAGCTTCTTTCAGGGAAATGAAAAACTGTTTTTT. Protein: CASSFFQGNEKLFF. The full variable domain, with the rest looked up from reference TRBV7-9 and TRBJ1-4, is DTGVSQNPRHKITKRGQNVTFRCDPISEHNRLYWYRQTLGQGPEFLTYFQNEAQLEKSRLLSDRFSAERPKGSFSTLEIQRTEQGDSAMYLCASSFFQGNEKLFFGSGTQLSVL.

The CDR3, as DNA: TGTGCCAGCAGACCGACAGGCTATAATTCACCCCTCCACTTT. This codes for CASRPTGYNSPLHF. The chain links TRBV27 to TRBJ1-6, with TRBD1 as a possible D gene (6 bases). Germline lookup yields CDR1 MNHEY and CDR2 SMNVEV (reference sequence). Trimming left V 6 bases short and J 3 bases short, with 9 bases between. The CDR3 consists of 14 residues.

The chain recombines TRBV7-9 with TRBJ1-2, with 7 nucleotides matching TRBD1. CDR3 length: 15 residues. Germline V gives CDR1 SEHNR, CDR2 FQNEAQ (reference sequence). The J segment lost 1 base and the V segment lost 1 base, leaving 3 bases of the junction unmatched. The CDR3 reads CASSLGTGDNYGYTF. CDR3 bases: TGTGCCAGCAGCTTAGGTACAGGGGATAACTATGGCTACACCTTC.

The genes are TRBV7-9 and TRBJ2-2, with 8 bases identical to TRBD1. CDR3 length: 17 residues. After removal of 1 base from V and 2 bases from J, the junction contained 6 bases not matched to a gene. CDR1 and CDR2 (germline): SEHNR, FQNEAQ (reference sequence). This CDR3 reads CASSLVGTGRNTGELFF. The CDR3 nucleotides are TGTGCCAGCAGCTTAGTCGGGACAGGACGAAACACCGGGGAGCTGTTTTTT.

The V gene is TRBV5-4, the J gene TRBJ2-1, with TRBD2 as a possible D gene (6 bases). CDR3 length: 13 residues. Trimming removed 2 bases from V and 9 bases from J, with 12 bases in between. CDR1 is SGHNT and CDR2 is YYREEE in the germline V gene (reference sequence). The CDR3 nucleotides are TGTGCCAGCAGCTTTTCTAGCGTCAGTGAGCAGTTCTTC. Its protein product is CASSFSSVSEQFF.

The V call is TRBV30, the J call TRBJ2-3; possible D gene TRBD2, 5 bases. The CDR3 covers 14 residues. The V gene's germline CDR1 is GTSNPN and CDR2 SVGIG (reference sequence). V was pared by 0 bases and J by 1 base, with 8 bases between. The CDR3 DNA is TGTGCCTGGAGTGTCCTGAGGGGCACAGATACGCAGTATTTT. Its protein product is CAWSVLRGTDTQYF.

This clone was picked up many times. DNA for the CDR3: TGTGCCAGCAGCCCCAGTGGGGGGCGCTTTCAACAGTTCTTC. Translated: CASSPSGGRFQQFF. This chain joins TRBV11-3 and TRBJ2-1; D could derive from TRBD1 or TRBD2 (6 bases each). Trimming removed 5 bases from V and 13 bases from J, with 21 bases in between. The CDR3 loop spans 14 amino acids. The V gene's germline CDR1 is SGHNT and CDR2 YENEEA.

The V and J genes are TRBV19 and TRBJ1-1, with unresolved D. Looked up from germline, CDR1 is LNHDA and CDR2 is SQIVND (reference sequence). The length of the CDR3 is 14 residues. Trimming stripped 3 bases from V and 4 bases from J, with 12 bases between. Written as DNA, the CDR3 is TGTGCCAGTAGTATCTCGGGTCGGGGCACTGAAGCTTTCTTT. Translating it yields CASSISGRGTEAFF.

This clone was detected a few times. The V call is TRBV2, the J call TRBJ1-1; no firm D call. Trimming removed 5 bases from V and 2 bases from J, with 9 bases in between. Germline loops: CDR1 SNHLY, CDR2 FYNNEI. The CDR3 runs to 13 residues. The CDR3 here is CASSLDGNTEAFF. The CDR3 nucleotides are TGTGCCAGCAGTTTGGACGGCAACACTGAAGCTTTCTTT.

The rearrangement uses TRBV7-9 and TRBJ1-2; 11 nucleotides align to TRBD1. Germline CDR1 reads SEHNR; CDR2 reads FQNEAQ (reference sequence). Trimming removed 3 bases from V and 6 bases from J; junction bases left unmatched: 9. This CDR3 comprises 16 residues. The CDR3 region has the DNA TGTGCCAGCAGCTTTGTCCCAGGGACAGGGGGTAATGGCTACACCTTC. Protein product: CASSFVPGTGGNGYTF.

V is TRBV10-2 and J is TRBJ1-4; no firm D call. CDR3 size: 14 residues. From germline, CDR1 is WSHSY and CDR2 SAAADI. The ends were cut back, 2 bases at V and 0 bases at J, with 4 bases in the middle. The CDR3 sequence is CASSETATNEKLFF. CDR3 sequence (DNA): TGCGCCAGCAGTGAGACAGCAACTAATGAAAAACTGTTTTTT.

This chain connects TRBV2 to TRBJ1-6; D call uncertain. Germline CDR1 is SNHLY and CDR2 is FYNNEI. The CDR3 is made up of 13 amino acids. V was shortened by 4 bases and J by 5 bases, with 6 bases between the two germline ends. Here the CDR3 reads CASSGSNNSPLHF. As DNA, the CDR3 is TGTGCCAGCAGTGGAAGTAATAATTCACCCCTCCACTTT.

The V and J genes are TRBV7-8 and TRBJ2-7; the D gene is possibly TRBD1 (5 bases). This CDR3 spans 14 amino acids. Germline-derived CDR1 and CDR2 are SGHVS and FQNEAQ. Trimming removed 0 bases from V and 1 base from J, with 7 bases in between. CDR3 residues: CASSLAQVSYEQYF. The CDR3, as DNA: TGTGCCAGCAGCTTAGCACAGGTATCCTACGAGCAGTACTTC.

The chain employs TRBV6-5 and TRBJ2-7; D tentatively reads TRBD1 or TRBD2 (5 bases each). The CDR3 is 14 amino acids. Germline V gene sequence: CDR1 MNHEY, CDR2 SVGAGI. With 2 bases removed from V and 5 bases from J, the gap between germline ends came to 13 bases. CDR3 nucleotides: TGTGCCAGCAGTTACAGGGACCCTCTACACGAGCAGTACTTC. Protein: CASSYRDPLHEQYF.

The chain has TRBV7-8 and TRBJ2-7; 7 nucleotides agree with TRBD2. The CDR3 covers 15 residues. J lost 0 bases, V lost 2 bases, and 4 bases had no gene match. Germline loops: CDR1 SGHVS, CDR2 FQNEAQ. As DNA, the CDR3 is TGTGCCAGCAGCTTACTAGCGGTAAGCTCCTACGAGCAGTACTTC. Amino acid sequence: CASSLLAVSSYEQYF.

This chain links TRBV7-8 with TRBJ1-2, with 8 bases fitting TRBD1. Germline V gene data show CDR1 as SGHVS and CDR2 as FQNEAQ. CDR3 length equals 16 residues. Unmatched junction bases numbered 8, after V lost 1 base and J lost 4 bases. The CDR3 is CASSLEGTGAFYGYTF. CDR3 DNA: TGTGCCAGCAGCTTAGAGGGGACAGGAGCCTTCTATGGCTACACCTTC.